This T cell receptor beta chain comes out of a study of vaccination effects on CD4 cells after COVID-19. Study as a whole: Samples collected post-vaccine were obtained a median of 72 days after the second dose. Supplemented with 7.5 to 10 IU/ml IL-2 and roughly 10 ug/ml peptides, about 2 million PBMC per well were kept in culture.

The table came from immunoSEQ multiplex PCR; TCRdb's copy has only in-frame clones and leaves some out. The data show about 73,000 clones, roughly 75% seen once. This clone has a handful of counts. Its antigen is unknown. The authors isolated CD4+ T cells after around 10 days of culture. Two-dose vaccination with either BNT162b2 or mRNA-1273 was given to the participants. Sequenced material: CD4+ T cells from PBMCs cultured without peptide, taken after COVID-19 vaccination. This clonotype originated in a human donor who received a COVID-19 vaccine.

This chain's CDR3 is CATSDLLRGAGTGELFF. The CDR3 coding sequence is TGTGCCACCAGTGATTTGTTGAGAGGGGCGGGCACCGGGGAGCTGTTTTTT. The chain employs TRBV24-1 and TRBJ2-2; D possibly matches TRBD1 or TRBD2 (5 bases each). The CDR3 length is 17 residues. V was pared by 0 bases and J by 4 bases, with 14 bases between. CDR1 and CDR2 from the germline V gene are KGHDR and SFDVKD.